This record covers a single T cell receptor (beta chain). This clonotype has ten or more counts. The specificity of this receptor is unknown. It has no much larger one-base neighbor in the sample; base qualities were not kept. This entry comes from a study of regulatory T cells in long-lasting Graves disease (dated by TCRdb to the early 2020s). For the wider study: In the newly diagnosed Graves' disease group, patients had been taking antithyroid drugs for less than 3 months. This study used TCR sequencing and RNA sequencing of peripheral blood to compare persistent Graves' disease patients against newly diagnosed Graves' disease patients. A total of around 35 samples underwent TCR sequencing: about 13 from persistent and roughly 20 from newly diagnosed Graves' disease patients. The study took place in China and was registered as a clinical trial.

The method behind the library was multiplex PCR. Sequencer: Illumina HiSeq 4000. iRepertoire HTBI primers and Arm-PCR amplification of CDR3 regions were used to construct TCR beta libraries. Before sequencing, the PCR products underwent gel purification. Per the original workflow: Gene usage analysis of CDR3 amino acid clonotypes relied on the approximately 68 TRBV and more than twelve TRBJ segments identified across samples. COPE and FqMerger were used to merge the filtered high-quality paired reads into contigs. BLAST was used to align contigs to IMGT TRBV, TRBD and TRBJ reference genes, and CDR3 was defined according to IMGT. Highly expanded clones were defined as clonotypes with a frequency above 0.1%. Shannon entropy served as the measure of repertoire diversity, while the Gini coefficient captured V-J evenness. Public clonotypes were defined as clonotypes shared by more than one individual. TCRdb applied fastp at Q25 and MiXCR to the public reads, then kept only in-frame beta chains. Rows are unified per CDR3 protein, each entry keeping the most common DNA and genes. In this record, the V and J calls reflect TCRdb's handling and not the investigators' own analysis. The sample records approximately 360,000 distinct CDR3 sequences, 12% of which are singletons. The leading ten clones occupy around 18% of the sample.

Overall study results and their limits: The authors noted that the small sample size was a limitation that may lower accuracy. More public clonotypes were shared among persistent patients (approximately 3,000) than among newly diagnosed patients (roughly 1,000). Only peripheral blood was studied, because thyroid tissue, the primary lesion, was inaccessible. Sequencing and analysis were limited to the TCR beta chain. Compared with newly diagnosed patients, persistent Graves' disease patients had lower TCR Shannon entropy and fewer highly expanded clones, which suggests clonal expansion. Persistent disease showed preferential use of TRBV28, TRBJ1-2 and TRBJ2-5, whereas newly diagnosed disease favored TRBV20-1 and TRBJ2-1.

Deletion took 5 bases off V and 8 bases off J, with a span of 16 bases between the germline ends. The germline V gene sets CDR1 to SGDLS and CDR2 to YYNGEE. Spanning cysteine to phenylalanine, the CDR3 consists of 13 amino acids. The DNA shown is the 39-base CDR3, in frame from base 1. According to the study, the label for this sample's time point signals: newly diagnosed GD, antithyroid drugs for less than 3 months. RNA was extracted from PBMCs in TRIzol for both TCR sequencing and RNA sequencing. The diagnosis of Graves' disease followed American Thyroid Association guidelines. The patients came from an endocrinology department in Xi'an, China. From each patient, 8 to 10 milliliters of peripheral blood was collected into an EDTA anticoagulant tube. Ficoll Paque Plus density gradient separation was used to isolate PBMCs, and no further T cell sorting was performed. RNA quality was checked with an Agilent 2100 Bioanalyzer and agarose gel, and concentration with a NanoDrop 2000.

This same sample was also taken into another study, of T cells in Graves' hyperthyroidism and ophthalmopathy. The second study reports: Stable Graves' hyperthyroidism was defined as no progression to ophthalmopathy during 18 months of follow-up. Hyperthyroidism patients were aged 18 to 65 years and newly diagnosed, with disease duration of less than 2 months. Patients with uncontrolled infections, other autoimmune diseases, pregnancy or lactation were excluded. Clinical symptoms, serum thyroxine and TRAb, thyroid ultrasound, and orbital computed tomography formed the basis for the diagnoses. For the first round of RT-PCR on the TCR CDR3, the HTBI primer set was used together with the Qiagen OneStep RT-PCR kit. Most expanded thyroid clonotypes (frequency above 0.001) were also detected in blood, a finding suggesting that blood repertoires may reflect thyroid immune responses. Ophthalmopathy was separated from stable hyperthyroidism by a 13 V-J signature model, with about 88% sensitivity and around 81% specificity obtained in cross-validation and 80%/75% obtained in testing. In validation, the model predicted progression to ophthalmopathy with approximately 71% sensitivity and approximately 74% specificity, a median of 6.5 months before onset. TCR V-J signatures able to tell the groups apart were searched for in a discovery cohort of approximately 95 patients, of whom around 42 had Graves' ophthalmopathy and around 57 had stable Graves' hyperthyroidism. Prospective prediction of ophthalmopathy was tested in an independent validation cohort of fewer than 20 hyperthyroidism patients and roughly 16 patients who later progressed to ophthalmopathy. For training and testing, the 80 to 100 patients in the discovery cohort were randomly divided in a 7:3 ratio. The study also compared thyroid tissue and blood T-cell repertoires from more than five Graves' hyperthyroidism patients. Following sampling, methimazole starting at 30 mg daily was given to hyperthyroidism patients, and high-dose intravenous methylprednisolone was given to ophthalmopathy patients. A second multiplex PCR round built the libraries, followed by size selection and purification. Sequencing of the libraries was done on an Illumina HiSeq2000 using paired-end 100 bp reads. SOAPnuke was used to process the raw data, with reads discarded if the reads contained adapters or uncalled bases, had a mean Phred below 15, or lacked an exact constant-primer or identifier match. High-quality paired reads were merged with COPE v1.2.5, and unique nucleotide sequences were defined as clonotypes. MiTCR v1.1 was used to align clonotypes to the IMGT TRBV, TRBD and TRBJ reference segments. Only V-J combinations with frequency above 0.0001, covering roughly 99% of repertoires, were analysed. The TCS score was defined as the ratio of F50 (clonal expansion) to E x V (chaos), calculated using BLOSUM62-based TCRdist between CDR3 peptides within each V-J. Welch's t-statistics and random forest reduced 500 to 550 V-J features to roughly 13, which were used in a naive Bayes classifier (R e1071). No statistical method was used to set the sample size in advance, and investigators knew the group allocation. TCR Vbeta CDR3 sequencing of 140 or so peripheral blood samples (approximately 44 ophthalmopathy, 75 or so hyperthyroidism and approximately 17 progressor patients) is reported in the paper.

This material consisted of peripheral blood mononuclear cells (PBMCs), taken at new diagnosis, from a patient treated with antithyroid drugs. The sequence was collected from a woman aged 18-30 years with Graves disease. Donor details come from another sample of the same person, matched by shared clones. The chain joins TRBV9 to TRBJ1-1; the D region possibly corresponds to TRBD1 (5 bases align). CDR3 sequence: CASRRLRQNEAFF. The nucleotide sequence reads TGTGCCAGCAGAAGGTTACGACAGAACGAAGCTTTCTTT.